This passage covers 29 T cell receptor beta chains from one sample sequenced in a study of blood T cell repertoires in COVID-19. Data came from immunoSEQ multiplex PCR; TCRdb stores just in-frame clones and leaves some out. Of 120,000 to 150,000 clones listed, around four fifths are singletons. The material sequenced was PBMCs or T cells enriched from blood (not recorded which). These receptors all stem from a woman aged 40-49 years who had recovered from COVID-19.

This clone was counted a single time. The CDR3 spells CASSFRGDTQYF. The CDR3 DNA is TGTGCCAGCAGCTTCAGGGGAGATACGCAGTATTTT. This sequence joins TRBV7-2 and TRBJ2-3, with D possibly TRBD1 on 6 matching bases. Trimming took 3 bases from V and 5 from J, leaving 6 bases between them. CDR1 and CDR2 from the germline V gene are SGHTA and FQGNSA. The CDR3 contains 12 residues. Complete variable domain (other parts from reference TRBV7-2 and TRBJ2-3): GAGVSQSPSNKVTEKGKDVELRCDPISGHTALYWYRQSLGQGLEFLIYFQGNSAPDKSGLPSDRFSAERTGGSVSTLTIQRTQQEDSAVYLCASSFRGDTQYFGPGTRLTVL.

This clone was counted between two and nine times. The chain carries TRBV9 and TRBJ2-3; D not resolved. CDR3 length equals 14 residues. Germline V CDR1 and CDR2: SGDLS, YYNGEE. V lost 0 bases, J lost 6 bases, and 11 bases lay in between. The CDR3: CASSVGPLGDTQYF. The CDR3 nucleotides read TGTGCCAGCAGCGTAGGACCCCTCGGGGATACGCAGTATTTT.

The chain carries TRBV7-2 and TRBJ1-5; no definite D call. Trimming took off 3 bases at V and 5 bases at J, with 5 bases between the two ends. The CDR3 runs to 12 residues. The germline V gene has CDR1 SGHTA and CDR2 FQGNSA. CDR3 residues: CASSLRDQPQHF. CDR3 nucleotide sequence: TGTGCCAGCAGCTTGAGGGATCAGCCCCAGCATTTT.

This rearrangement joins TRBV4-1 to TRBJ2-1; 8 bases align to TRBD2. J was trimmed by 2 bases and V by 0 bases; bases with no gene match: 6. The CDR3 length is 17 residues. Germline-derived CDR1 and CDR2 are MGHRA and YSYEKL. The CDR3 reads CASSQDYAGGTYNEQFF. The CDR3 bases are TGCGCCAGCAGCCAAGACTACGCGGGGGGCACCTACAATGAGCAGTTCTTC.

This clone was found a few times. The gene calls are TRBV27 and TRBJ2-3; 8 nucleotides match TRBD1. CDR1 and CDR2 from the germline V gene are MNHEY and SMNVEV (reference sequence). The CDR3 runs 14 residues. V was pared by 0 bases and J by 5 bases, with 1 base of the junction left unmatched. The CDR3, as DNA: TGTGCCAGCAGTTTATCCAGGGGGCAAGATACGCAGTATTTT. Its translation is CASSLSRGQDTQYF.

This rearrangement joins TRBV5-4 to TRBJ2-3, with 7 nucleotides matching TRBD2. Germline values: CDR1 SGHNT, CDR2 YYREEE (reference sequence). V lost 1 base, J lost 3 bases, and 8 bases stayed unmatched. The CDR3 extends over 16 amino acids. CDR3 coding DNA: TGTGCCAGCAGCTTGAGGCGGGAGAGGAGAACAGATACGCAGTATTTT. This translates into CASSLRRERRTDTQYF.

The J gene is TRBJ2-7, the V gene TRBV4-1; 8 bases match TRBD1. The CDR3 has 15 residues. The germline V gene encodes CDR1 MGHRA and CDR2 YSYEKL. V lost 1 base and J lost 5; bases outside the gene matches: 7. The DNA of the CDR3 is TGCGCCAGCAGCCAAGCCGGACAGGGTGTCCACGAGCAGTACTTC. As protein: CASSQAGQGVHEQYF.

V and J are TRBV30 and TRBJ2-2; TRBD1 matches 7 bases. The CDR3 extends over 13 amino acids. Germline V gene sequence: CDR1 GTSNPN, CDR2 SVGIG (reference sequence). V was clipped by 4 bases and J by 4 bases; unmatched bases: 3. The CDR3: CAWTGQPTGELFF. The DNA for the CDR3 is TGTGCCTGGACGGGACAGCCCACCGGGGAGCTGTTTTTT.

Here the CDR3 DNA reads TGTGCCAGCAGCGTCGGGACTAATCAAGATACGCAGTATTTT. It specifies CASSVGTNQDTQYF. The chain combines TRBV13 with TRBJ2-3; 7 nucleotides align to TRBD2. Germline V gene lookup returns CDR1 PRHDT and CDR2 FYEKMQ (reference sequence). V dropped 5 bases and J dropped 5; count of bases not matched to a gene: 7. The CDR3 sequence is 14 residues long.

The chain joins TRBV5-6 to TRBJ2-7, with 10 bases lining up with TRBD2. Per the germline V gene, CDR1 is SGHDT and CDR2 is YYEEEE. The V gene end was trimmed by 5 bases and the J gene end by 5 bases; junction bases not matched to a gene: 7. This CDR3 has 14 amino acids. The CDR3 sequence: CASSLTGTSDEQYF. The CDR3 DNA is TGTGCCAGCAGTCTGACCGGGACTAGCGACGAGCAGTACTTC.

The chain combines TRBV19 with TRBJ2-7; D call uncertain. The CDR3 has 14 residues. Trimming cost V 3 bases and J 0 bases, with 9 bases left between them. CDR1 and CDR2 from the germline V gene are LNHDA and SQIVND (reference sequence). CDR3 sequence reads: CASSIVSSSYEQYF. CDR3 DNA sequence: TGTGCCAGTAGTATTGTGTCTAGCTCCTACGAGCAGTACTTC.

DNA for the CDR3: TGTGCCAGCAGCCTACTAGCGGGAGAAGGCAATGAGCAGTTCTTC. Translated: CASSLLAGEGNEQFF. The V call is TRBV6-5, the J call TRBJ2-1, with 11 bases matching TRBD2. The V and J ends lost 6 bases and 6 bases, in that order; junction bases with no gene match: 7. This CDR3 is built from 15 residues. Germline CDR1 is MNHEY and CDR2 is SVGAGI.

The V call is TRBV7-9, the J call TRBJ1-2, with D possibly matching TRBD1 (6 bases). With 5 bases removed from V and 8 bases from J, the gap between germline ends came to 18 bases. Germline CDR1 reads SEHNR; CDR2 reads FQNEAQ (reference sequence). The CDR3 extends over 14 amino acids. CDR3 nucleotides: TGTGCCAGCAGCCCACAGGGTTGGTCTGGCGGCTACACCTTC. Translating gives CASSPQGWSGGYTF.

The chain carries TRBV9 and TRBJ2-1, with 11 bases lining up with TRBD2. The germline V gene has CDR1 SGDLS and CDR2 YYNGEE. The V gene end was trimmed by 4 bases and the J gene end by 5 bases; junction bases not matched to a gene: 14. The CDR3 covers 18 residues. The CDR3, as DNA: TGTGCCAGCAGCTTAGAAATTACTAGCGGGAGTCGACACAATGAGCAGTTCTTC. Protein product: CASSLEITSGSRHNEQFF.

The chain links TRBV9 to TRBJ1-1; TRBD1 is a possible D gene (6 bases). CDR1 and CDR2 from the germline V gene are SGDLS and YYNGEE. Trimming took 0 bases from V and 5 from J, leaving 8 bases between them. The CDR3 is made up of 13 amino acids. CDR3 DNA: TGTGCCAGCAGCGTAGGGCAGGGGACTGAAGCTTTCTTT. The encoded protein is CASSVGQGTEAFF. The whole variable domain, filled in from reference TRBV9 and TRBJ1-1, reads DSGVTQTPKHLITATGQRVTLRCSPRSGDLSVYWYQQSLDQGLQFLIQYYNGEERAKGNILERFSAQQFPDLHSELNLSSLELGDSALYFCASSVGQGTEAFFGQGTRLTVV.

The chain joins TRBV13 to TRBJ1-1; D may be TRBD1 (5 bases). Per germline, CDR1 PRHDT and CDR2 FYEKMQ (reference sequence). The ends were cut back, 5 bases at V and 4 bases at J, with 14 bases in the middle. This CDR3 region has 14 residues. CDR3 in amino acids: CASSPSGGGTEAFF. The CDR3 DNA follows: TGTGCCAGCAGCCCCTCCGGGGGTGGCACTGAAGCTTTCTTT.

The chain carries TRBV6-5 and TRBJ2-5; possibly TRBD2 for D (6 bases). Trimming stripped 10 bases from V and 13 bases from J, with 16 bases between. Germline V gene sequence: CDR1 MNHEY, CDR2 SVGAGI. The CDR3 spans 10 residues. This CDR3 is CATDGSVGYF. As DNA, the CDR3 is TGTGCCACCGACGGGAGCGTTGGGTACTTC.

This chain connects TRBV24-1 to TRBJ2-3, with D unclear. This CDR3 is 14 amino acids long. Germline V gives CDR1 KGHDR, CDR2 SFDVKD. Deletions cut 4 bases from V and 4 bases from J, with 11 bases between. Written as DNA, the CDR3 is TGTGCCACCAGTGACCCGAAACAGTCAGATACGCAGTATTTT. Protein sequence: CATSDPKQSDTQYF.

The gene calls are TRBV7-8 and TRBJ1-2; 9 nucleotides match TRBD1. Germline-derived CDR1 and CDR2 are SGHVS and FQNEAQ. V shed 5 bases, J shed 7 bases, and the junction held 5 bases outside the gene matches. The CDR3 consists of 13 residues. CDR3 in amino acids: CASSEDRGGGYTF. Written as DNA, the CDR3 is TGTGCCAGCAGCGAGGACAGGGGTGGTGGCTACACCTTC.

This clone was seen a single time. This chain uses TRBV18 with TRBJ2-1, with D possibly TRBD1 on 6 matching bases. V was cut by 4 bases and J by 9 bases, with 13 bases left in between. CDR1 and CDR2 (germline): KGHSH, LQKENI. This CDR3 has 13 residues. CDR3 loop: CASSLNREGEQFF. CDR3 in DNA: TGTGCCAGCTCACTCAACAGGGAAGGTGAGCAGTTCTTC.

The chain combines TRBV29-1 with TRBJ1-2, with TRBD1 identical over 10 bases. The germline CDR1 and CDR2 sequences are SQVTM and ANQGSEA. The CDR3 contains 14 residues. The junction had 6 bases not matched to a gene; V was cut back by 2 bases and J by 6 bases. CDR3 residues: CSVEIGTGEDGYTF. Here the CDR3 DNA reads TGCAGCGTTGAAATAGGGACAGGGGAAGATGGCTACACCTTC. Together with reference TRBV29-1 and TRBJ1-2, the CDR3 gives the full variable domain: SAVISQKPSRDICQRGTSLTIQCQVDSQVTMMFWYRQQPGQSLTLIATANQGSEATYESGFVIDKFPISRPNLTFSTLTVSNMSPEDSSIYLCSVEIGTGEDGYTFGSGTRLTVV.

The CDR3 DNA reads TGCGCCAGCAGCTTGGGACAGGGGGGTGAAGCTTTCTTT. Amino acid sequence: CASSLGQGGEAFF. The J gene is TRBJ1-1, the V gene TRBV5-1; 9 positions match TRBD1. V lost 0 bases and J lost 7; bases outside the gene matches: 1. The CDR3 length is 13 residues. The germline gives CDR1 SGHRS, CDR2 YFSETQ.

This chain joins TRBV11-2 and TRBJ1-2; D is possibly TRBD1 (6 bases). The CDR3 loop spans 14 amino acids. Germline loops: CDR1 SGHAT, CDR2 FQNNGV. V shed 7 bases and J shed 8 bases, with 20 bases lying between them. The chain's CDR3 is CASTSLRQAGGYTF. CDR3 coding DNA: TGTGCCAGCACTTCCCTCCGACAGGCCGGGGGCTACACCTTC.

The V call is TRBV19, the J call TRBJ2-7; 7 positions match TRBD1. V was pared by 1 base and J by 3 bases, with 6 bases of the junction left unmatched. Per germline, CDR1 LNHDA and CDR2 SQIVND (reference sequence). CDR3 length: 15 residues. The DNA of the CDR3 is TGTGCCAGTAGTATAGGAGGGGGCCCCCTCTACGAGCAGTACTTC. It is translated as CASSIGGGPLYEQYF. The whole variable domain, filled in from reference TRBV19 and TRBJ2-7, reads DGGITQSPKYLFRKEGQNVTLSCEQNLNHDAMYWYRQDPGQGLRLIYYSQIVNDFQKGDIAEGYSVSREKKESFPLTVTSAQKNPTAFYLCASSIGGGPLYEQYFGPGTRLTVT.

This sequence joins TRBV5-1 and TRBJ2-1; 7 bases are a match to TRBD1. Germline loops: CDR1 SGHRS, CDR2 YFSETQ. With V trimmed by 4 bases and J by 7 bases, 8 bases remained unmatched. The CDR3 contains 14 residues. The CDR3 spells CASSKQGIGNEQFF. The CDR3 coding sequence is TGCGCCAGCAGCAAACAGGGGATTGGGAATGAGCAGTTCTTC.

The chain has TRBV7-9 and TRBJ2-7; 9 nucleotides match TRBD1. This CDR3 spans 15 amino acids. The trim removed 5 bases at V and 0 bases at J, leaving 5 bases unmatched. The V gene's germline CDR1 is SEHNR and CDR2 FQNEAQ (reference sequence). The CDR3 loop reads CASSTGGPSSYEQYF. CDR3 nucleotide sequence: TGTGCCAGCAGCACAGGGGGCCCTAGCTCCTACGAGCAGTACTTC.

This chain connects TRBV10-2 to TRBJ1-4, with a tentative D call TRBD1 (5 bases). The CDR3 is made up of 15 amino acids. Germline values: CDR1 WSHSY, CDR2 SAAADI. The V end lost 3 bases, the J end lost 6 bases, and 14 bases lay between the germline ends. CDR3 sequence: CASSEFPQGYEKLFF. Here the CDR3 DNA reads TGCGCCAGCAGTGAATTCCCCCAGGGATATGAAAAACTGTTTTTT.

This chain connects TRBV1 to TRBJ1-1; TRBD1, the table's D call, lacks a check against the DNA. TRBV1 is a pseudogene segment. The CDR3 totals 16 residues. CDR3 DNA: TGCACCAGCAGCCAAGATTCAGGGGGTTGGAACACTGAAGCTTTCTTT. As protein: CTSSQDSGGWNTEAFF.

The V call is TRBV5-1, the J call TRBJ2-1; the D gene is possibly TRBD2 (6 bases). Trimming stripped 2 bases from V and 5 bases from J, with 14 bases between. Germline V CDR1 and CDR2: SGHRS, YFSETQ. This CDR3 is 15 amino acids long. CDR3 in amino acids: CASSLGRWSNNEQFF. DNA of the CDR3: TGCGCCAGCAGCTTAGGGAGGTGGTCTAACAATGAGCAGTTCTTC.